This T cell receptor beta chain derives from a study of blood T cell repertoires in COVID-19. The CDR3 consists of 14 residues. V was trimmed by 2 bases and J by 10 bases, leaving 14 bases between them. The germline CDR1 and CDR2 sequences are MGHRA and YSYEKL. The table came from immunoSEQ multiplex PCR; TCRdb's copy has only in-frame clones and leaves some out. The sample yields 200,000 to 250,000 clones, about 90% seen once. Residents of about two dozen US areas, aged roughly 18 to 90 years, made up the participants. Researchers sorted participants into cohorts using their self-reported clinical history. Symptom resolution, clearance, or two negative PCRs marked the recovered donors of Cohort 3.

The sample consisted of PBMCs or T cells enriched from blood (not recorded which). This chain connects TRBV4-1 to TRBJ1-4, with unresolved D. The TCR comes from a man under 40 who had recovered from COVID-19. The CDR3 loop is CASSQLTHSGKLFF. The CDR3 DNA sequence: TGCGCCAGCAGCCAACTCACGCATAGTGGAAAACTGTTTTTT.